This record concerns one T cell receptor (beta chain) sequence. Its antigen is unidentified. Trimming stripped 7 bases from V and 2 bases from J, with 18 bases between. The CDR3 spans 15 residues. Germline V gives CDR1 MNHNS, CDR2 SASEGT. This entry belongs to a study of graft-versus-host responses after intestinal transplantation. Study-wide background: In this cohort, recipients had multivisceral, liver-intestinal, or isolated intestinal transplants.

The repertoire was sequenced with immunoSEQ multiplex PCR; TCRdb's copy has only in-frame clones and lacks some. Of nearly 110,000 clones listed, over 80% were seen once; the top ten hold roughly 0.71%. V gene TRBV6-1 combines with J gene TRBJ2-7; D may correspond to TRBD1 or TRBD2 (6 bases each). The sequenced sample was unstimulated CD4+ T cells sorted from spleen or lymph node cells, obtained before transplant. The receptor was isolated from a human donor who was the organ donor for an intestinal transplant. The CDR3 DNA reads TGTGCCAGCACCCCGCGGGCCCGGGGGCCCTACGAGCAGTACTTC. Translating gives CASTPRARGPYEQYF.